This paragraph reports one T cell receptor (beta chain). No antigen is known for it. Germline values: CDR1 SGHDT, CDR2 YYEEEE. The V end was cut by 2 bases, the J end by 0 bases, with 9 bases between. The CDR3 spans 14 residues. This specimen belongs to a study of identifying expanded T cells in peripheral blood. Study results and limitations: About 1.2 clones differed between technical replicates, versus approximately 17 and 20 over time. Clone count variance between roughly 2-week samples rose with total template count.

Measured with immunoSEQ multiplex PCR; TCRdb has only the in-frame clones, and not every one. The sample carries about 80,000 clones, 65% to 85% recorded once. No infections or other immune events were documented during collection. The sequence came from a person between 18 and 75 years old in good health. Source material: blood. The J gene is TRBJ2-7, the V gene TRBV5-6; a possible D gene is TRBD2 (5 bases). DNA of the CDR3: TGTGCCAGCAGCTTAACGGGGAGCTCCTACGAGCAGTACTTC. As protein: CASSLTGSSYEQYF.